These 31 T cell receptor beta chains came from one sample sequenced in a study of T cell responses to AZD1222 COVID-19 vaccine (dated by TCRdb to the early 2020s). The time point label corresponds to: baseline before first vaccination. Library construction relied on the immunoSEQ multiplex PCR assay. TCRdb mirrors the immuneACCESS table, restricted to in-frame sequences. Some clones are absent from its copies; in checked studies, under half trace to an unresolved V gene, and the reason for the others is unknown. The sample table records over 80,000 clones; around 87% of these occur just once. Roughly 29% of the sample rests with the top ten. Sequencing was performed on peripheral blood, taken on day 0 of AZD1222 vaccination. The origin of the receptors is an adult in good health.

In this sample, this clone turned up a few times. V gene TRBV10-1 combines with J gene TRBJ2-4; 9 nucleotides align to TRBD2. This CDR3 is built from 17 residues. J lost 0 bases, V lost 1 base, and 4 bases had no gene match. Germline lookup yields CDR1 WNHNN and CDR2 SYGVQD (reference sequence). CDR3 loop: CASSEWGGRVAKNIQYF. CDR3 nucleotides: TGCGCCAGCAGTGAGTGGGGCGGGAGGGTAGCCAAAAACATTCAGTACTTC.

This chain uses TRBV28 with TRBJ2-7; 9 bases agree with TRBD1. Losses at the gene ends were 3 bases for V and 3 bases for J; bases not matched to a gene: 3. CDR1 and CDR2 from the germline V gene are MDHEN and SYDVKM. This CDR3 contains 14 residues. The CDR3: CASSFEGQGYEQYF. The CDR3 nucleotides read TGTGCCAGCAGTTTCGAGGGACAGGGCTACGAGCAGTACTTC.

This clone was picked up one time. The rearrangement links TRBV28 to TRBJ2-7; unclear D gene. The V gene's germline CDR1 is MDHEN and CDR2 SYDVKM. The CDR3 runs to 11 residues. Trimming cost V 3 bases and J 4 bases, with 4 bases left between them. The CDR3 nucleotides are TGTGCCAGCAGTTTTAATTACGAGCAGTACTTC. Protein: CASSFNYEQYF.

This clone was seen just once. The V gene is TRBV4-1, the J gene TRBJ2-3, with 8 bases fitting TRBD2. CDR1 MGHRA and CDR2 YSYEKL come from the germline V gene. Losses at the gene ends were 4 bases for V and 3 bases for J; bases not matched to a gene: 12. This CDR3 has 17 amino acids. The CDR3 DNA sequence: TGCGCCAGCAGCCCCAAGAGCAGCGGGAGTCAGACAGATACGCAGTATTTT. Translating it yields CASSPKSSGSQTDTQYF.

The chain combines TRBV28 with TRBJ2-5; 8 nucleotides line up with TRBD2. Germline V lookup: CDR1 MDHEN, CDR2 SYDVKM. This CDR3 region has 17 residues. Losses at the gene ends were 6 bases for V and 4 bases for J; bases not matched to a gene: 16. The CDR3 nucleotides read TGTGCCAGCAGCCCCGGGGGGGGGCGCAGGTTGATAGAGACCCAGTACTTC. As protein: CASSPGGGRRLIETQYF.

CDR3 in amino acids: CASSPGSTTDTQYF. The DNA of the CDR3 is TGTGCCAGCAGTCCCGGGAGTACCACAGATACGCAGTATTTT. The V call is TRBV11-3, the J call TRBJ2-3; tentative D call: TRBD2 (6 bases). Between the trimmed V and J ends, which lost 6 bases and 2 bases, there was a span of 12 bases. Germline V gene sequence: CDR1 SGHNT, CDR2 YENEEA. The CDR3 extends over 14 amino acids.

This clone was detected only a few times. The V call is TRBV27, the J call TRBJ1-3; 9 nucleotides agree with TRBD1. CDR3 length: 17 residues. From germline, CDR1 is MNHEY and CDR2 SMNVEV (reference sequence). Trimming took 5 bases from V and 4 from J; bases not matched to a gene: 12. CDR3 residues: CASSRGQGPEEGNTIYF. CDR3 sequence (DNA): TGTGCCAGCAGTCGCGGACAGGGGCCAGAAGAGGGAAACACCATATATTTT.

This chain uses TRBV27 with TRBJ1-4; 7 positions agree with TRBD1. The CDR3 covers 15 residues. V shed 6 bases, J shed 0 bases, and the junction held 4 bases outside the gene matches. Germline-derived CDR1 and CDR2 are MNHEY and SMNVEV (reference sequence). This CDR3 is CASSSQGATNEKLFF. As DNA, the CDR3 is TGTGCCAGCAGCTCCCAGGGGGCAACTAATGAAAAACTGTTTTTT. The entire variable domain, with the rest obtained from reference TRBV27 and TRBJ1-4, is as follows: EAQVTQNPRYLITVTGKKLTVTCSQNMNHEYMSWYRQDPGLGLRQIYYSMNVEVTDKGDVPEGYKVSRKEKRNFPLILESPSPNQTSLYFCASSSQGATNEKLFFGSGTQLSVL.

With respect to this clone: Other DNA variants within this sample encode the same CDR3. This sequence joins TRBV3-1 (or the pseudogene TRBV3-2) and TRBJ1-3; possible D gene TRBD1, 5 bases. This CDR3 contains 16 residues. The V gene's germline CDR1 is LGHDT and CDR2 YNNKEL (reference sequence). V was clipped by 1 base and J by 2 bases, with 12 bases between them. In DNA, the CDR3 is TGTGCCAGCAGCCAAGTTCCAGGGACGGCTGGAAACACCATATATTTT. This translates into CASSQVPGTAGNTIYF.

This clone is a singleton in its sample. CDR3 region: CASRGTWGGNTEAFF. As DNA, the CDR3 is TGTGCCAGCAGGGGGACGTGGGGAGGCAACACTGAAGCTTTCTTT. The chain is built from TRBV28 and TRBJ1-1; the D gene is possibly TRBD1 (5 bases). The ends were cut back, 6 bases at V and 2 bases at J, with 16 bases in the middle. CDR1 is MDHEN and CDR2 is SYDVKM in the germline V gene. The CDR3 has 15 amino acids. Full variable domain (outside the CDR3, taken from reference TRBV28 and TRBJ1-1): DVKVTQSSRYLVKRTGEKVFLECVQDMDHENMFWYRQDPGLGLRLIYFSYDVKMKEKGDIPEGYSVSREKKERFSLILESASTNQTSMYLCASRGTWGGNTEAFFGQGTRLTVV.

This chain uses TRBV7-6 with TRBJ1-6; a possible D gene is TRBD1 (6 bases). There are 15 residues in the CDR3. Germline V lookup: CDR1 SGHVS, CDR2 FNYEAQ. Trimming cost V 5 bases and J 7 bases, with 15 bases left between them. CDR3 loop: CASSGEGGQNSPLHF. CDR3 DNA: TGTGCCAGCAGCGGGGAGGGGGGCCAGAATTCACCCCTCCACTTT. Complete variable domain (other parts from reference TRBV7-6 and TRBJ1-6): GAGVSQSPRYKVTKRGQDVALRCDPISGHVSLYWYRQALGQGPEFLTYFNYEAQQDKSGLPNDRFSAERPEGSISTLTIQRTEQRDSAMYRCASSGEGGQNSPLHFGNGTRLTVT.

CDR3 amino acids: CASSLPTSGRPYNEQFF. The CDR3, as DNA: TGTGCCAGCTCCCTCCCGACTAGCGGGAGGCCCTACAATGAGCAGTTCTTC. This chain joins TRBV18 and TRBJ2-1; 13 bases map to TRBD2. Trimming removed 6 bases from V and 2 bases from J; junction bases left unmatched: 7. The CDR3 has 17 residues. CDR1 and CDR2 from the germline V gene are KGHSH and LQKENI.

The gene calls are TRBV28 and TRBJ1-4; 8 bases map to TRBD1. Germline loops: CDR1 MDHEN, CDR2 SYDVKM. Losses at the gene ends were 6 bases for V and 5 bases for J; bases not matched to a gene: 5. The CDR3 contains 14 residues. The CDR3 DNA follows: TGTGCCAGCAGCACCGACAGGGGCAATGAAAAACTGTTTTTT. It translates to CASSTDRGNEKLFF.

The rearrangement uses TRBV11-1 and TRBJ2-2; D assignment may be TRBD1 or TRBD2 (5 bases each). The V gene lost 5 bases and the J gene lost 6 bases, with 16 bases spanning the gap. This CDR3 comprises 15 residues. CDR1 SGHAT and CDR2 FQDESV come from the germline V gene (reference sequence). The CDR3 reads CASSTTLRGAGELFF. In nucleotides, the CDR3 is TGTGCCAGCAGCACCACTCTCAGAGGGGCCGGGGAGCTGTTTTTT. Together with reference TRBV11-1 and TRBJ2-2, the CDR3 gives the full variable domain: EAEVAQSPRYKITEKSQAVAFWCDPISGHATLYWYRQILGQGPELLVQFQDESVVDDSQLPKDRFSAERLKGVDSTLKIQPAELGDSAMYLCASSTTLRGAGELFFGEGSRLTVL.

The V call is TRBV3-1 (or the pseudogene TRBV3-2), the J call TRBJ2-2; TRBD2 matches at 11 bases. Losses at the gene ends were 0 bases for V and 1 base for J; bases not matched to a gene: 4. The germline gives CDR1 LGHDT, CDR2 YNNKEL (reference sequence). This CDR3 contains 18 residues. The CDR3 sequence: CASSQDLGTSGNTGELFF. CDR3 nucleotide sequence: TGTGCCAGCAGCCAAGATCTGGGGACTAGCGGGAACACCGGGGAGCTGTTTTTT.

This clone has only one observation. DNA for the CDR3: TGTGCCATCGGGACAGGGGACCGCAATCAGCCCCAGCATTTT. Translated: CAIGTGDRNQPQHF. The V gene is TRBV10-3, the J gene TRBJ1-5; 10 bases agree with TRBD1. The V gene's germline CDR1 is ENHRY and CDR2 SYGVKD. The V gene end was trimmed by 8 bases and the J gene end by 2 bases; junction bases not matched to a gene: 3. The CDR3 is 14 amino acids.

This chain joins TRBV5-1 and TRBJ1-4, with no clear D. Germline-derived CDR1 and CDR2 are SGHRS and YFSETQ. V shed 1 base and J shed 5 bases, with 3 bases lying between them. The CDR3 has 12 residues. The chain's CDR3 is CASSLPNEKLFF. DNA for the CDR3: TGCGCCAGCAGCTTGCCCAATGAAAAACTGTTTTTT.

The chain joins TRBV10-3 to TRBJ2-1, with 8 bases lining up with TRBD2. Germline assignment: CDR1 ENHRY and CDR2 SYGVKD. Germline trimming cut 7 bases from V and 5 bases from J; bases unmatched to any gene: 7. The CDR3 runs to 14 residues. The CDR3 reads CAIKPGLGHNEQFF. For the CDR3, the DNA is TGTGCCATCAAGCCGGGACTAGGTCACAATGAGCAGTTCTTC.

The V and J genes are TRBV6-2 or TRBV6-3 and TRBJ2-7, with 11 bases that match TRBD1. The V gene's germline CDR1 is MNHEY and CDR2 SVGEGT. V lost 4 bases and J lost 4; bases outside the gene matches: 12. The CDR3 runs 17 residues. CDR3: CASSLQDRGLTPYEQYF. CDR3 nucleotide sequence: TGTGCCAGCAGTTTACAGGACAGGGGGCTTACTCCATACGAGCAGTACTTC.

This clone is judged medium-sized. The chain joins TRBV19 to TRBJ2-1, with no clear D. V lost 1 base and J 3 bases, leaving 4 bases between the germline ends. Looked up from germline, CDR1 is LNHDA and CDR2 is SQIVND (reference sequence). The CDR3 covers 13 residues. The CDR3 nucleotides read TGTGCCAGTAGTATAGGCGACTACAATGAGCAGTTCTTC. Translation: CASSIGDYNEQFF.

The chain recombines TRBV10-2 with TRBJ2-7; 9 nucleotides align to TRBD1. The CDR3 has 15 residues. In germline, CDR1 is WSHSY, CDR2 SAAADI. V was pared by 2 bases and J by 3 bases, with 5 bases of the junction left unmatched. CDR3 bases: TGCGCCAGCAGTGAGATGACAGGGGGGGGCTACGAGCAGTACTTC. Residues: CASSEMTGGGYEQYF.

This chain uses TRBV13 with TRBJ2-3; 9 bases are a match to TRBD1. J was trimmed by 1 base and V by 2 bases; bases with no gene match: 7. The CDR3 is made up of 17 amino acids. CDR1 and CDR2 (germline): PRHDT, FYEKMQ (reference sequence). CDR3 protein: CASSLQQGAAGTDTQYF. Here the CDR3 DNA reads TGTGCCAGCAGCTTACAACAGGGGGCTGCCGGCACAGATACGCAGTATTTT.

The rearrangement uses TRBV5-4 and TRBJ1-4; perhaps TRBD1 as D (6 bases). Germline V gene data show CDR1 as SGHNT and CDR2 as YYREEE (reference sequence). This CDR3 region has 18 residues. Trimming stripped 5 bases from V and 0 bases from J, with 20 bases between. The CDR3 DNA sequence: TGTGCCAGCAGTTTAGGTAGGGGGGTAGGAGCAACTAATGAAAAACTGTTTTTT. This translates into CASSLGRGVGATNEKLFF. Using reference TRBV5-4 and TRBJ1-4 for the parts outside the CDR3, the full variable domain is ETGVTQSPTHLIKTRGQQVTLRCSSQSGHNTVSWYQQALGQGPQFIFQYYREEENGRGNFPPRFSGLQFPNYSSELNVNALELDDSALYLCASSLGRGVGATNEKLFFGSGTQLSVL.

V and J are TRBV6-5 and TRBJ2-7; 7 positions agree with TRBD2. CDR1 is MNHEY and CDR2 is SVGAGI in the germline V gene. J lost 3 bases, V lost 0 bases, and 8 bases had no gene match. The CDR3 has 16 amino acids. CDR3 bases: TGTGCCAGCAGTTACTCGCTAGCGGACTTTAACTACGAGCAGTACTTC. Its protein is CASSYSLADFNYEQYF.

The chain recombines TRBV28 with TRBJ1-2; a weak D match, TRBD1 (6 bases). Germline CDR1 is MDHEN and CDR2 is SYDVKM. This CDR3 spans 14 amino acids. Trimming left V 6 bases short and J 3 bases short, with 14 bases between. The CDR3 sequence: CASRLPGADYGYTF. The CDR3 coding sequence is TGTGCCAGCAGGCTCCCAGGGGCCGACTATGGCTACACCTTC.

The rearrangement links TRBV28 to TRBJ2-5; the match to TRBD2 covers 9 bases. Trimming cost V 5 bases and J 4 bases; bases outside gene matches: 8. From germline, CDR1 is MDHEN and CDR2 SYDVKM. CDR3 length equals 15 residues. CDR3 in DNA: TGTGCCAGCAGTCCCGCCATAGCGGGAGTAGAGACCCAGTACTTC. This encodes CASSPAIAGVETQYF. The full variable domain, with the rest looked up from reference TRBV28 and TRBJ2-5, is DVKVTQSSRYLVKRTGEKVFLECVQDMDHENMFWYRQDPGLGLRLIYFSYDVKMKEKGDIPEGYSVSREKKERFSLILESASTNQTSMYLCASSPAIAGVETQYFGPGTRLLVL.

The chain joins TRBV9 to TRBJ2-3; TRBD1 agrees at 8 bases. CDR1 is SGDLS and CDR2 is YYNGEE in the germline V gene. CDR3 length: 16 residues. The J segment lost 3 bases and the V segment lost 4 bases, leaving 10 bases of the junction unmatched. Written as DNA, the CDR3 is TGTGCCAGCAGCTCTCGGACAGGGAAGGCAACAGATACGCAGTATTTT. Translation gives CASSSRTGKATDTQYF.

This chain uses TRBV4-1 with TRBJ1-4, with 8 bases fitting TRBD1. The V and J ends lost 2 bases and 5 bases, in that order; junction bases with no gene match: 7. This CDR3 spans 16 amino acids. Germline V gene data show CDR1 as MGHRA and CDR2 as YSYEKL. The CDR3 here is CASSQPYRGNNEKLFF. CDR3 coding DNA: TGCGCCAGCAGCCAACCATACAGGGGGAACAATGAAAAACTGTTTTTT.

The rearrangement links TRBV5-1 to TRBJ2-1; maybe TRBD2 (11 bases). The CDR3 extends over 20 amino acids. Looked up from germline, CDR1 is SGHRS and CDR2 is YFSETQ. V shed 3 bases and J shed 4 bases, with 29 bases lying between them. The CDR3 DNA reads as TGCGCCAGCAGCTCGAGGACAGGGGGGACTAGCGGAGGACGTTACAATGAGCAGTTCTTC. Its protein is CASSSRTGGTSGGRYNEQFF.

The genes are TRBV10-2 and TRBJ1-1; D might be TRBD1 (6 bases). Germline loops: CDR1 WSHSY, CDR2 SAAADI. Trimming pared 6 bases from V and 3 bases from J, leaving 17 bases between. The CDR3 totals 15 residues. CDR3 nucleotide sequence: TGCGCCAGCAGCAACCCCGGGGGCCGGGACACTGAAGCTTTCTTT. Protein product: CASSNPGGRDTEAFF.

The chain joins TRBV28 to TRBJ1-2; D not resolved. CDR3 size: 12 residues. Trimming took 3 bases from V and 4 from J, leaving 6 bases between them. Germline V gene sequence: CDR1 MDHEN, CDR2 SYDVKM. CDR3 DNA: TGTGCCAGCAGTTTTCAGTTCTATGGCTACACCTTC. Amino acids: CASSFQFYGYTF.